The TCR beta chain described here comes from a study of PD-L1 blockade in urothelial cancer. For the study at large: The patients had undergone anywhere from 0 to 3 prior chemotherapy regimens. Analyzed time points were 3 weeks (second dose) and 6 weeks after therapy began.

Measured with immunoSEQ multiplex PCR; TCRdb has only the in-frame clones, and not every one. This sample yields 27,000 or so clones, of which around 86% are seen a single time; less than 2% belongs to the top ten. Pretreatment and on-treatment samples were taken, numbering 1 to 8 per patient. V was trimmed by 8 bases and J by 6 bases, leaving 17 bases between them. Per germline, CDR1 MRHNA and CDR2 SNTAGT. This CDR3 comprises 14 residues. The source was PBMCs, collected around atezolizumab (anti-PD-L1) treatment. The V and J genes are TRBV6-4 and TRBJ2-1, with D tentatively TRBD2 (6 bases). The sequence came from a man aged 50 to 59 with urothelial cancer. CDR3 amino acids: CASSKEGGGNEQFF. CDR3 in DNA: TGTGCCAGCTCTAAGGAGGGAGGAGGCAATGAGCAGTTCTTC.